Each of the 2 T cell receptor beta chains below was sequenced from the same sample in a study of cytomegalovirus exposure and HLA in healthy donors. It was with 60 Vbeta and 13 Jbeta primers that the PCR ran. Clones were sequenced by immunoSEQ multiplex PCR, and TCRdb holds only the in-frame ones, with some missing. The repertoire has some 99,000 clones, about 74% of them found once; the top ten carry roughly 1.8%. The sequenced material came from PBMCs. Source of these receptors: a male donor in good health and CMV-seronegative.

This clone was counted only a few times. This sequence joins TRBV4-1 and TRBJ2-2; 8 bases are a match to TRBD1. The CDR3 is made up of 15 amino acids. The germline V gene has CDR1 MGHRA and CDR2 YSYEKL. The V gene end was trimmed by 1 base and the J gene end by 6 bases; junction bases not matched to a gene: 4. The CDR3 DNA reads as TGCGCCAGCAGCCAAGCCGGGACAGGAGCCGGGGAGCTGTTTTTT. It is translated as CASSQAGTGAGELFF.

The DNA of the CDR3 is TGTGCCACCCAGGGACTAGCGCGCGAGCAGTACTTC. It yields the protein CATQGLAREQYF. This chain uses TRBV6-5 with TRBJ2-7, with 10 bases that match TRBD2. CDR1 and CDR2 (germline): MNHEY, SVGAGI. The junction had 6 bases not matched to a gene; V was cut back by 10 bases and J by 6 bases. This CDR3 spans 12 amino acids.